The 11 T cell receptor beta chains given below trace back to one sample, sequenced in a study of control samples from healthy donors and cancer patients. Clones were sequenced by immunoSEQ multiplex PCR, and TCRdb holds only the in-frame ones, with some missing. The data hold 100,000 to 150,000 clones, with nearly 90% observed a single time. The sequenced sample was PBMCs. Every receptor here comes from a man over 45 with head and neck cancer.

The DNA for the CDR3 is TGTGCCAGCAGTTACGCGACAGGAGACTCCTACGAGCAGTACTTC. This sequence encodes CASSYATGDSYEQYF. V gene TRBV6-5 combines with J gene TRBJ2-7; tentatively, D is TRBD1 (6 bases). The CDR3 covers 15 residues. Germline CDR1 MNHEY, CDR2 SVGAGI. V shed 2 bases and J shed 0 bases, with 11 bases lying between them.

This clone has just one count. The chain uses TRBV6-1 and TRBJ2-7, with 9 nucleotides matching TRBD1. Germline V CDR1 and CDR2: MNHNS, SASEGT. After removal of 4 bases from V and 0 bases from J, the junction contained 16 bases not matched to a gene. This CDR3 contains 19 residues. CDR3 nucleotides: TGTGCCAGCAGTGCCCACCCGGGACAGGGACCTTCTAGCTCCTACGAGCAGTACTTC. Its protein is CASSAHPGQGPSSSYEQYF.

This chain joins TRBV18 and TRBJ2-1; 10 bases are shared with TRBD2. The CDR3 has 16 residues. Looked up from germline, CDR1 is KGHSH and CDR2 is LQKENI. V trimming: 0 bases; J trimming: 5 bases; junction bases outside the gene matches: 4. The CDR3 region is CASSPPLLAGNNEQFF. For the CDR3, the DNA is TGTGCCAGCTCACCACCGCTACTAGCGGGGAACAATGAGCAGTTCTTC.

The rearrangement links TRBV27 to TRBJ1-5; no reliable D call. Germline CDR1 MNHEY, CDR2 SMNVEV (reference sequence). V lost 2 bases and J 6 bases, leaving 8 bases between the germline ends. The CDR3 is 13 residues long. The CDR3 reads CASSLGVSQPQHF. For the CDR3, the DNA is TGTGCCAGCAGTTTAGGGGTGTCTCAGCCCCAGCATTTT.

The rearrangement joins TRBV7-2 to TRBJ2-7; D unresolved. There are 11 residues in the CDR3. Germline V gene sequence: CDR1 SGHTA, CDR2 FQGNSA. V was shortened by 5 bases and J by 3 bases, with 5 bases between the two germline ends. CDR3 nucleotide sequence: TGTGCCAGCAGCCAAGACTACGAGCAGTACTTC. It translates to CASSQDYEQYF.

The V gene is TRBV6-5, the J gene TRBJ1-2; a possible D gene is TRBD1 (5 bases). Trimming removed 6 bases at V and 2 bases at J, with 10 bases between. Per germline, CDR1 MNHEY and CDR2 SVGAGI. The CDR3 is 13 amino acids. For the CDR3, the DNA is TGTGCCAGCAGCCCCGACAGAAACTATGGCTACACCTTC. It yields the protein CASSPDRNYGYTF.

The chain employs TRBV27 and TRBJ1-5; a weak D match, TRBD1 (6 bases). The CDR3 extends over 13 amino acids. V dropped 8 bases and J dropped 2 bases, with 10 bases sitting between them. Germline-derived CDR1 and CDR2 are MNHEY and SMNVEV (reference sequence). The CDR3 DNA reads TGTGCCAGCTCCCGACAGGGCAATCAGCCCCAGCATTTT. Translation gives CASSRQGNQPQHF.

The chain combines TRBV6-2 or TRBV6-3 with TRBJ2-5; 8 bases are shared with TRBD2. V lost 6 bases, J lost 7 bases, and 13 bases stayed unmatched. The length of the CDR3 is 15 residues. Germline V gene lookup returns CDR1 MNHEY and CDR2 SVGEGT. CDR3: CASSPTGASGSTQYF. The DNA for the CDR3 is TGTGCCAGCAGCCCCACCGGGGCTAGCGGGTCGACCCAGTACTTC.

J is TRBJ1-2 and V is TRBV5-1, with 10 bases that match TRBD1. Trimming removed 4 bases from V and 4 bases from J; junction bases left unmatched: 10. The CDR3 runs to 16 residues. Germline lookup yields CDR1 SGHRS and CDR2 YFSETQ. This CDR3 reads CASSQGGTGDGYGYTF. The DNA of the CDR3 is TGCGCCAGCAGCCAGGGAGGGACAGGGGATGGCTATGGCTACACCTTC.

This clone was seen just once. J is TRBJ2-7 and V is TRBV7-6; D is perhaps TRBD1 (5 bases). V was trimmed by 1 base and J by 0 bases, leaving 7 bases between them. Germline lookup yields CDR1 SGHVS and CDR2 FNYEAQ. The CDR3 has 14 amino acids. The CDR3: CASSLDRNSYEQYF. CDR3 nucleotides: TGTGCCAGCAGCTTAGACAGGAACTCCTACGAGCAGTACTTC.

V gene TRBV6-2 or TRBV6-3 combines with J gene TRBJ1-2; D not certain. In germline, CDR1 is MNHEY, CDR2 SVGEGT. The CDR3 is made up of 14 amino acids. The V and J ends lost 2 bases and 4 bases respectively, with 11 bases between them. In DNA, the CDR3 is TGTGCCAGCAGTTACGAGACGTCCGGCTATGGCTACACCTTC. Protein product: CASSYETSGYGYTF.